This T cell receptor (beta chain) was identified during a study of CD8+ T cells in alopecia areata. Reverse transcribed after extraction, RNA yielded cDNA as the sequencing template. Data came from immunoSEQ multiplex PCR; TCRdb stores just in-frame clones and leaves some out. This repertoire shows some 180,000 clones, just over 55% found once; its top ten account for around 5%. Study-wide findings and caveats: When scalp samples are sequenced, resident alphabeta T cells of normal skin are also captured.

Germline V gene sequence: CDR1 SQVTM, CDR2 ANQGSEA. The CDR3 contains 13 residues. Trimming shortened V by 5 bases and J by 0 bases, and 10 bases separated the two germline ends. This clone showed up just once. Its antigen is currently unknown. This clonotype was obtained from a human donor in good health. The sequenced material came from CD8+ T cells sorted from blood. The chain is built from TRBV29-1 and TRBJ1-2; D is perhaps TRBD1 (6 bases). CDR3 nucleotide sequence: TGCAGCGTTCGGACAGAGTCTAACTATGGCTACACCTTC. Translation gives CSVRTESNYGYTF.